The clone carrying this TCR beta chain was counted between two and nine times. What it binds is not known. Germline V gene lookup returns CDR1 SGHNT and CDR2 YYREEE (reference sequence). The V gene lost 3 bases and the J gene lost 2 bases, with 7 bases spanning the gap. CDR3 length: 13 residues. The source of the sample is a study of T cells and Merkel cell carcinoma outcomes. Sequenced by immunoSEQ multiplex PCR; TCRdb stores in-frame clones only, minus some. The sample has about 310 clones; 98% are singletons. The study's findings and limits: Repertoire plus T-cell density reportedly predicted Merkel cell carcinoma outcomes.

The clonotype was recovered from a human donor with Merkel cell carcinoma. The chain recombines TRBV5-4 with TRBJ2-3; D not resolved. The specimen sequenced was tumor tissue from Merkel cell carcinoma. The CDR3 sequence: CASSSPDTDTQYF. The CDR3 DNA follows: TGTGCCAGCAGCTCACCAGACACAGATACGCAGTATTTT.